One and the same sample provided the 31 T cell receptor beta chains below, sequenced in a study of cytomegalovirus exposure and HLA in healthy donors. PCR was performed using 60 Vbeta and 13 Jbeta primers. Only in-frame clones appear in the TCRdb table, and some are missing; sequencing was by immunoSEQ multiplex PCR. The sample yields around 100,000 clones, of which the top ten take up about 3%. The sample consisted of PBMCs. The source of these receptors is a middle-aged man in good health and CMV-seronegative.

The chain has TRBV10-3 and TRBJ2-5, with D possibly being TRBD1 (5 bases). Trimming stripped 4 bases from V and 2 bases from J, with 8 bases between. The CDR3 is 13 amino acids. Germline CDR1 reads ENHRY; CDR2 reads SYGVKD. The DNA for the CDR3 is TGTGCCATCAGTGGGGGCGGACAAGAGACCCAGTACTTC. Encoded protein: CAISGGGQETQYF.

V and J are TRBV25-1 and TRBJ2-5; 7 bases map to TRBD2. This CDR3 region has 15 residues. V gave up 5 bases and J gave up 4 bases; unmatched junction bases: 10. Germline assignment: CDR1 MGHDK and CDR2 SYGVNS. The CDR3 reads CASSPRGGGRETQYF. In DNA form, the CDR3 reads TGTGCCAGCAGTCCCCGCGGAGGCGGGAGAGAGACCCAGTACTTC.

The V call is TRBV5-6, the J call TRBJ1-4; TRBD1 matches 9 bases. Germline V CDR1 and CDR2: SGHDT, YYEEEE. V lost 4 bases, J lost 0 bases, and 10 bases stayed unmatched. CDR3 size: 18 residues. CDR3 loop: CASSAKVQGATTNEKLFF. The CDR3 DNA sequence: TGTGCCAGCAGCGCAAAAGTACAGGGGGCTACAACTAATGAAAAACTGTTTTTT. The full variable domain, with the rest looked up from reference TRBV5-6 and TRBJ1-4, is DAGVTQSPTHLIKTRGQQVTLRCSPKSGHDTVSWYQQALGQGPQFIFQYYEEEERQRGNFPDRFSGHQFPNYSSELNVNALLLGDSALYLCASSAKVQGATTNEKLFFGSGTQLSVL.

The genes are TRBV11-2 and TRBJ2-3, with 8 bases aligning to TRBD2. This CDR3 is built from 16 residues. V gave up 3 bases and J gave up 3 bases; unmatched junction bases: 8. Germline CDR1 is SGHAT and CDR2 is FQNNGV. CDR3 sequence (DNA): TGTGCCAGCAGCTTTGGTAGCGGGATAAGGACAGATACGCAGTATTTT. It encodes CASSFGSGIRTDTQYF.

The chain has TRBV5-1 and TRBJ2-2; tentatively, D is TRBD1 (6 bases). Trimming removed 4 bases from V and 14 bases from J, with 18 bases in between. CDR1 SGHRS and CDR2 YFSETQ come from the germline V gene. This CDR3 spans 13 amino acids. CDR3 coding DNA: TGCGCCAGCAGCCCCCCTAACCGGGACAACCTGTTTTTT. Its protein product is CASSPPNRDNLFF. Combining the CDR3 with reference TRBV5-1 and TRBJ2-2 gives the whole variable domain KAGVTQTPRYLIKTRGQQVTLSCSPISGHRSVSWYQQTPGQGLQFLFEYFSETQRNKGNFPGRFSGRQFSNSRSEMNVSTLELGDSALYLCASSPPNRDNLFFGEGSRLTVL.

V usage is TRBV5-8 and J usage is TRBJ1-1, with 8 bases that match TRBD1. This CDR3 has 19 residues. The V gene end was trimmed by 0 bases and the J gene end by 0 bases; junction bases not matched to a gene: 13. Per the germline V gene, CDR1 is SGHTS and CDR2 is YDEGEE. The chain's CDR3 is CASSLVRTGRTTLNTEAFF. For the CDR3, the DNA is TGTGCCAGCAGCTTGGTTAGGACAGGGCGAACTACCTTGAACACTGAAGCTTTCTTT.

The chain carries TRBV13 and TRBJ2-5; 9 bases are shared with TRBD2. TRBJ2-7 matches the DNA end more closely, so the J call is doubtful. CDR1 PRHDT and CDR2 FYEKMQ come from the germline V gene (reference sequence). The CDR3 covers 14 residues. Here the CDR3 reads CASSPGTSSDEQYF. In nucleotides, the CDR3 is TGTGCCAGCAGCCCAGGGACTAGCTCAGACGAGCAGTACTTC.

The chain carries TRBV6-6 and TRBJ1-1, with D perhaps TRBD1 (5 bases). Trimming stripped 6 bases from V and 1 base from J, with 15 bases between. Germline loops: CDR1 MNHNY, CDR2 SVGAGI (reference sequence). There are 15 residues in the CDR3. CDR3 residues: CASRRKGGTNTEAFF. CDR3 nucleotide sequence: TGTGCCAGCAGGAGGAAGGGAGGGACGAACACTGAAGCTTTCTTT.

The chain uses TRBV19 and TRBJ2-7; TRBD1 might be the D (5 bases). Germline assignment: CDR1 LNHDA and CDR2 SQIVND (reference sequence). V gave up 2 bases and J gave up 2 bases, with 10 bases separating them. This CDR3 contains 14 residues. The CDR3 is CASSIKGAPYEQYF. The CDR3 DNA reads TGTGCCAGTAGTATAAAAGGGGCGCCCTACGAGCAGTACTTC.

V is TRBV19 and J is TRBJ2-1; 7 bases are shared with TRBD2. J lost 9 bases, V lost 6 bases, and 11 bases had no gene match. CDR1 LNHDA and CDR2 SQIVND come from the germline V gene (reference sequence). CDR3 length equals 14 residues. CDR3 loop: CASSSAGVVGEQFF. The DNA of the CDR3 is TGTGCCAGTAGCTCTGCGGGAGTAGTCGGTGAGCAGTTCTTC.

This rearrangement joins TRBV4-3 to TRBJ1-3; tentative D call: TRBD1 (5 bases). The V end was cut by 0 bases, the J end by 0 bases, with 12 bases between. The CDR3 length is 17 residues. The germline CDR1 and CDR2 sequences are LGHNA and YSLEER. The CDR3 is CASSQEEGPLSGNTIYF. The CDR3 nucleotides are TGCGCCAGCAGCCAAGAGGAGGGACCCCTCTCTGGAAACACCATATATTTT.

This rearrangement joins TRBV7-2 to TRBJ1-4, with D tentatively TRBD1 (6 bases). V was cut by 1 base and J by 4 bases, with 13 bases left in between. The CDR3 is 16 residues long. The germline V gene has CDR1 SGHTA and CDR2 FQGNSA. CDR3 sequence (DNA): TGTGCCAGCAGCTTAGAAGGGGGGGCTGTTAATGAAAAACTGTTTTTT. It codes for CASSLEGGAVNEKLFF.

The chain carries TRBV9 and TRBJ2-3; 9 bases are a match to TRBD2. The length of the CDR3 is 15 residues. Germline lookup yields CDR1 SGDLS and CDR2 YYNGEE. V shed 3 bases and J 1 base; nucleotides not matched to a gene: 3. In DNA, the CDR3 is TGTGCCAGCAGCGCGGGACTAGCCCGCACAGATACGCAGTATTTT. Translating it yields CASSAGLARTDTQYF.

This chain connects TRBV7-2 to TRBJ1-2; D ambiguous. V dropped 1 base and J dropped 8 bases, with 14 bases sitting between them. The CDR3 contains 14 residues. Germline CDR1 and CDR2: SGHTA and FQGNSA. CDR3 sequence reads: CASSLDALVRGYTF. For the CDR3, the DNA is TGTGCCAGCAGCTTAGATGCGCTAGTAAGGGGCTACACCTTC.

Worth noting for this clone: Other nucleotide sequences in the sample specify the same CDR3. The V call is TRBV12-5, the J call TRBJ2-2, with D maybe TRBD1 (6 bases). CDR1 and CDR2 (germline): LGHNT, FRNRAP. Trimming took 5 bases from V and 5 from J, leaving 9 bases between them. The CDR3 consists of 13 residues. CDR3: CASGNRDTGELFF. Written as DNA, the CDR3 is TGTGCTAGTGGTAACAGGGATACCGGGGAGCTGTTTTTT.

The V gene is TRBV6-6, the J gene TRBJ2-3; 10 nucleotides line up with TRBD2. V gave up 4 bases and J gave up 2 bases; unmatched junction bases: 6. CDR3 size: 16 residues. Per the germline V gene, CDR1 is MNHNY and CDR2 is SVGAGI (reference sequence). The CDR3 is CASSSLAGKFTDTQYF. The CDR3 DNA sequence: TGTGCCAGCAGTTCACTAGCGGGGAAATTCACAGATACGCAGTATTTT.

The gene calls are TRBV5-1 and TRBJ2-7; TRBD1 matches at 11 bases. Germline values: CDR1 SGHRS, CDR2 YFSETQ. Trimming removed 4 bases from V and 2 bases from J; junction bases left unmatched: 5. This CDR3 region has 15 residues. The CDR3 reads CASSPAGQGAYEQYF. DNA for the CDR3: TGCGCCAGCAGCCCAGCGGGACAGGGGGCCTACGAGCAGTACTTC.

V usage is TRBV6-1 and J usage is TRBJ1-3; unclear D gene. This CDR3 is 19 amino acids long. Trimming took off 3 bases at V and 0 bases at J, with 21 bases between the two ends. The germline V gene has CDR1 MNHNS and CDR2 SASEGT. DNA of the CDR3: TGTGCCAGCAGTGACCCCCTTATGAAGGGAGGCCTCTCTGGAAACACCATATATTTT. Amino acids: CASSDPLMKGGLSGNTIYF.

This chain joins TRBV5-1 and TRBJ1-1, with 7 nucleotides matching TRBD1. After removal of 4 bases from V and 5 bases from J, the junction contained 2 bases not matched to a gene. The CDR3 is 12 amino acids. Germline CDR1 is SGHRS and CDR2 is YFSETQ. CDR3 sequence: CASSLTGTEAFF. CDR3 DNA sequence: TGCGCCAGCAGCCTGACAGGGACTGAAGCTTTCTTT.

On this clone: Other DNA sequences in this specimen translate into the identical CDR3. CDR3 DNA: TGTGCCAGCAGTCGAGGCTCTGGAAACACCATATATTTT. Residues: CASSRGSGNTIYF. This chain connects TRBV2 to TRBJ1-3; the D is unclear. V gave up 5 bases and J gave up 0 bases, with 5 bases separating them. Germline V gives CDR1 SNHLY, CDR2 FYNNEI. The CDR3 runs to 13 residues.

V gene TRBV30 combines with J gene TRBJ2-4; the match to TRBD2 covers 9 bases. The CDR3 sequence is 13 residues long. CDR1 is GTSNPN and CDR2 is SVGIG in the germline V gene (reference sequence). The V gene end was trimmed by 6 bases and the J gene end by 4 bases; junction bases not matched to a gene: 4. The chain's CDR3 is CACSGGDKNIQYF. CDR3 DNA: TGTGCCTGTAGCGGGGGCGATAAAAACATTCAGTACTTC.

This sequence joins TRBV15 and TRBJ1-4; D is unclear. The CDR3 sequence is 13 residues long. Germline loops: CDR1 LNHNV, CDR2 YYDKDF (reference sequence). The ends were cut back, 8 bases at V and 4 bases at J, with 11 bases in the middle. The CDR3 DNA reads TGTGCCACCGTTGCCAGTGATAATGAAAAACTGTTTTTT. The encoded protein is CATVASDNEKLFF.

This chain's CDR3 is CASRIIAGGTDTQYF. The CDR3 DNA follows: TGTGCCAGCAGAATCATAGCGGGGGGCACAGATACGCAGTATTTT. This chain links TRBV7-9 with TRBJ2-3, with TRBD2 matching 9 bases. The germline gives CDR1 SEHNR, CDR2 FQNEAQ (reference sequence). V was clipped by 6 bases and J by 1 base; unmatched bases: 5. This CDR3 is 15 amino acids long. Supplemented by reference TRBV7-9 and TRBJ2-3, the full variable domain reads DTGVSQNPRHKITKRGQNVTFRCDPISEHNRLYWYRQTLGQGPEFLTYFQNEAQLEKSRLLSDRFSAERPKGSFSTLEIQRTEQGDSAMYLCASRIIAGGTDTQYFGPGTRLTVL.

The CDR3 nucleotides are TGCGCCAGCAGCCAAGTAGGCCTAGCGGACTACGAGCAGTACTTC. Amino acids: CASSQVGLADYEQYF. The chain couples TRBV4-1 to TRBJ2-7; the match to TRBD2 covers 7 bases. After removal of 1 base from V and 3 bases from J, the junction contained 6 bases not matched to a gene. The CDR3 has 15 amino acids. CDR1 and CDR2 from the germline V gene are MGHRA and YSYEKL.

CDR3 amino acids: CASSIGSGRALLADTQYF. CDR3 sequence (DNA): TGTGCCAGTAGTATAGGTAGCGGGAGGGCCCTCCTGGCTGATACGCAGTATTTT. This chain links TRBV19 with TRBJ2-3, with TRBD2 matching over 11 bases. V lost 1 base and J lost 6; bases outside the gene matches: 12. The CDR3 consists of 18 residues. Germline assignment: CDR1 LNHDA and CDR2 SQIVND (reference sequence).

This chain joins TRBV2 and TRBJ2-5; 7 bases agree with TRBD1. The CDR3 has 15 residues. Unmatched junction bases numbered 14, after V lost 8 bases and J lost 5 bases. Germline CDR1 reads SNHLY; CDR2 reads FYNNEI. The CDR3 is CASWAGGMFLETQYF. CDR3 nucleotide sequence: TGTGCCAGCTGGGCAGGGGGTATGTTTCTGGAGACCCAGTACTTC.

V gene TRBV27 combines with J gene TRBJ2-2; 7 positions match TRBD2. The junction had 3 bases not matched to a gene; V was cut back by 10 bases and J by 1 base. Germline CDR1 MNHEY, CDR2 SMNVEV (reference sequence). CDR3 size: 13 residues. The CDR3, as DNA: TGTGCCATTCTAGCGGAGAACACCGGGGAGCTGTTTTTT. Its translation: CAILAENTGELFF.

The chain joins TRBV9 to TRBJ2-7; D might be TRBD2 (6 bases). Germline V gives CDR1 SGDLS, CDR2 YYNGEE. This CDR3 spans 15 amino acids. Trimming shortened V by 0 bases and J by 2 bases, and 12 bases separated the two germline ends. Written as DNA, the CDR3 is TGTGCCAGCAGCGTAGACACTAGCACCACCTACGAGCAGTACTTC. The encoded protein is CASSVDTSTTYEQYF. The whole variable domain, remainder taken from reference TRBV9 and TRBJ2-7, is DSGVTQTPKHLITATGQRVTLRCSPRSGDLSVYWYQQSLDQGLQFLIQYYNGEERAKGNILERFSAQQFPDLHSELNLSSLELGDSALYFCASSVDTSTTYEQYFGPGTRLTVT.

The chain employs TRBV6-1 and TRBJ2-7, with D perhaps TRBD1 (6 bases). Germline V CDR1 and CDR2: MNHNS, SASEGT. V lost 2 bases to trimming and J lost 4 bases, with 15 bases between them. The CDR3 covers 15 residues. CDR3 sequence: CASSERGFELYEQYF. The CDR3 DNA sequence: TGTGCCAGCAGTGAAAGGGGGTTCGAGTTATACGAGCAGTACTTC.

As DNA, the CDR3 is TGTGCCAGCAGTTTATCGGGACAGGGGCGCCAAGAGACCCAGTACTTC. It yields the protein CASSLSGQGRQETQYF. The chain is built from TRBV28 and TRBJ2-5; 10 nucleotides match TRBD1. V dropped 1 base and J dropped 1; count of bases not matched to a gene: 3. The CDR3 length is 16 residues. Germline values: CDR1 MDHEN, CDR2 SYDVKM.

Concerning this clone itself: Other DNA sequences from this sample encode an identical CDR3 as well. The chain recombines TRBV11-2 with TRBJ2-5; D unclear. There are 12 residues in the CDR3. Per germline, CDR1 SGHAT and CDR2 FQNNGV. V was cut by 0 bases and J by 4 bases, with 3 bases left in between. CDR3 sequence reads: CASSLDRETQYF. The CDR3 nucleotides read TGTGCCAGCAGCTTAGATCGAGAGACCCAGTACTTC.